One sample yielded the 28 T cell receptor beta chains listed below, sequenced in a study of T cell responses to AZD1222 COVID-19 vaccine. The data were produced by immunoSEQ multiplex PCR, yet TCRdb's version contains in-frame clones alone and is incomplete. The profile shows about 110,000 clones, around 90% of them singletons. This specimen was peripheral blood, taken on day 0 of AZD1222 vaccination. These receptor sequences come from an adult in good health.

This chain uses TRBV6-5 with TRBJ2-2; D call uncertain. The CDR3 sequence is 13 residues long. Germline CDR1 reads MNHEY; CDR2 reads SVGAGI. The germline V and J ends were trimmed by 7 bases and 6 bases, with 12 bases remaining between them. CDR3 protein: CASKAGLPGELFF. Here the CDR3 DNA reads TGTGCCAGCAAGGCAGGCCTCCCCGGGGAGCTGTTTTTT.

V gene TRBV5-6 combines with J gene TRBJ2-5; the D is unclear. Germline-derived CDR1 and CDR2 are SGHDT and YYEEEE. The ends were cut back, 0 bases at V and 6 bases at J, with 6 bases in the middle. The length of the CDR3 is 12 residues. In nucleotides, the CDR3 is TGTGCCAGCAGCTTGGAACGGCAGACCCAGTACTTC. Protein product: CASSLERQTQYF.

The rearrangement joins TRBV18 to TRBJ1-2, with D unclear. Germline loops: CDR1 KGHSH, CDR2 LQKENI. This CDR3 is 17 amino acids long. V lost 2 bases and J lost 2, with 18 bases in between. CDR3 region: CASSPTAIASANYGYTF. CDR3 in DNA: TGTGCCAGCTCACCAACGGCCATAGCCAGCGCGAACTATGGCTACACCTTC.

The chain links TRBV19 to TRBJ1-2; 12 bases are a match to TRBD1. The CDR3 contains 15 residues. V gave up 6 bases and J gave up 3 bases; unmatched junction bases: 5. Germline lookup yields CDR1 LNHDA and CDR2 SQIVND (reference sequence). CDR3 loop: CASSPRDRGHYGYTF. CDR3 nucleotides: TGTGCCAGTAGCCCGAGGGACAGGGGGCACTATGGCTACACCTTC. The full variable domain, in which reference TRBV19 and TRBJ1-2 provide the parts outside the CDR3, is DGGITQSPKYLFRKEGQNVTLSCEQNLNHDAMYWYRQDPGQGLRLIYYSQIVNDFQKGDIAEGYSVSREKKESFPLTVTSAQKNPTAFYLCASSPRDRGHYGYTFGSGTRLTVV.

This clone was picked up one time. The chain is built from TRBV24-1 and TRBJ2-5, with no clear D. The V gene's germline CDR1 is KGHDR and CDR2 SFDVKD. Trimming stripped 5 bases from V and 0 bases from J, with 6 bases between. The CDR3 is 13 amino acids. In DNA, the CDR3 is TGTGCCACCAGTGCGCATAACCAAGAGACCCAGTACTTC. This gives the protein CATSAHNQETQYF.

This clone was seen a handful of times. The chain uses TRBV29-1 and TRBJ1-2; D is possibly TRBD1 (6 bases). The germline gives CDR1 SQVTM, CDR2 ANQGSEA. V was clipped by 4 bases and J by 6 bases, with 21 bases between them. The CDR3 contains 15 residues. DNA of the CDR3: TGCAGCGTTGTGGGGCCCGGCGGGGGGGCGAATGGCTACACCTTC. Translating it yields CSVVGPGGGANGYTF.

About this clone: Within the sample, other DNA sequences also encode this same CDR3. The chain couples TRBV12-3 or TRBV12-4 to TRBJ2-5; D remains ambiguous. The CDR3 covers 11 residues. V was shortened by 3 bases and J by 5 bases, with 4 bases between the two germline ends. The CDR3 DNA is TGTGCCAGCAGTTTCACGGAGACCCAGTACTTC. This translates into CASSFTETQYF.

This clone was counted a single time. The chain uses TRBV19 and TRBJ2-5, with 7 bases matching TRBD2. The CDR3 is made up of 16 amino acids. After removal of 3 bases from V and 2 bases from J, the junction contained 9 bases not matched to a gene. Germline loops: CDR1 LNHDA, CDR2 SQIVND (reference sequence). CDR3 nucleotides: TGTGCCAGTAGTATGCAACCGGGGGGAGGGCAAGAGACCCAGTACTTC. This codes for CASSMQPGGGQETQYF.

This chain connects TRBV12-3 or TRBV12-4 to TRBJ1-1; D gene ambiguous. Trimming stripped 4 bases from V and 8 bases from J, with 8 bases between. The length of the CDR3 is 11 residues. The CDR3 loop reads CASSYSREAFF. The CDR3 region has the DNA TGTGCCAGCAGTTACAGTAGGGAAGCTTTCTTT.

There are a few counts of this clone. V is TRBV19 and J is TRBJ2-1, with D possibly being TRBD2 (6 bases). CDR3 length: 14 residues. Between the trimmed V and J ends, which lost 3 bases and 10 bases, there was a span of 16 bases. CDR1 is LNHDA, CDR2 SQIVND, per germline (reference sequence). The CDR3 reads CASSILATSAEQFF. The CDR3 DNA reads as TGTGCCAGTAGTATCCTAGCGACCTCCGCAGAGCAGTTCTTC.

This clone was counted only a few times. The V call is TRBV5-6, the J call TRBJ2-2; D is ambiguous. Germline V gives CDR1 SGHDT, CDR2 YYEEEE. The CDR3 runs 13 residues. The V end lost 2 bases, the J end lost 10 bases, and 12 bases lay between the germline ends. CDR3 DNA: TGTGCCAGCAGCTTTTTAAAAGGGTTGGAGCTGTTTTTT. The encoded protein is CASSFLKGLELFF.

There are a few counts of this clone. The CDR3 reads CASSTITAGPSRNGYTF. The CDR3 coding sequence is TGTGCCAGCAGCACAATCACCGCAGGGCCGTCAAGGAATGGCTACACCTTC. This sequence joins TRBV5-6 and TRBJ1-2, with D possibly matching TRBD1 (5 bases). V lost 4 bases and J 6 bases, leaving 25 bases between the germline ends. Germline V lookup: CDR1 SGHDT, CDR2 YYEEEE. This CDR3 contains 17 residues.

The rearrangement uses TRBV3-1 (or the pseudogene TRBV3-2) and TRBJ1-2; 9 bases fit TRBD1. CDR1 is LGHDT, CDR2 YNNKEL, per germline (reference sequence). V was pared by 4 bases and J by 6 bases, with 6 bases of the junction left unmatched. The CDR3 has 14 amino acids. The CDR3 here is CASSLWDRENGYTF. The CDR3 region has the DNA TGTGCCAGCAGCCTTTGGGACAGGGAAAATGGCTACACCTTC.

This clone showed up just once. This chain links TRBV10-2 with TRBJ1-6; 9 bases are a match to TRBD1. Germline assignment: CDR1 WSHSY and CDR2 SAAADI. V trimming: 4 bases; J trimming: 8 bases; junction bases outside the gene matches: 0. The CDR3 loop spans 13 amino acids. This CDR3 is CASSGTGDSPLHF. The CDR3 DNA reads as TGCGCCAGCAGTGGGACAGGGGATTCACCCCTCCACTTT.

The chain employs TRBV29-1 and TRBJ2-3, with TRBD1 matching 9 bases. CDR3 size: 13 residues. Germline-derived CDR1 and CDR2 are SQVTM and ANQGSEA. CDR3: CNHRGRGTDTQYF. CDR3 DNA sequence: TGCAACCACAGGGGGCGCGGAACAGATACGCAGTATTTT.

The chain employs TRBV7-9 and TRBJ2-7; no reliable D call. The germline V gene encodes CDR1 SEHNR and CDR2 FQNEAQ (reference sequence). Trimming took 1 base from V and 5 from J, leaving 15 bases between them. This CDR3 has 15 residues. The CDR3 is CASSLGVGILDEQYF. The CDR3 bases are TGTGCCAGCAGCTTAGGGGTGGGAATATTGGACGAGCAGTACTTC.

V and J are TRBV29-1 and TRBJ1-1; tentatively, D is TRBD1 (5 bases). Germline assignment: CDR1 SQVTM and CDR2 ANQGSEA. Trimming removed 4 bases from V and 4 bases from J, with 13 bases in between. The CDR3 sequence is 13 residues long. CDR3 nucleotides: TGCAGCGTTGTCGCAGGGAAAGTCACTGAAGCTTTCTTT. This gives the protein CSVVAGKVTEAFF.

J is TRBJ1-2 and V is TRBV2, with D maybe TRBD1 (5 bases). Germline V CDR1 and CDR2: SNHLY, FYNNEI. This CDR3 is built from 17 residues. V gave up 4 bases and J gave up 4 bases, with 22 bases separating them. CDR3 in amino acids: CASSGNGGGGLSYGYTF. The CDR3 nucleotides are TGTGCCAGCAGTGGAAATGGGGGTGGCGGACTTTCCTATGGCTACACCTTC.

This clone was counted once. The J gene is TRBJ2-5, the V gene TRBV5-4; perhaps TRBD1 as D (6 bases). The CDR3 is 13 residues long. Trimming took off 4 bases at V and 3 bases at J, with 10 bases between the two ends. Germline loops: CDR1 SGHNT, CDR2 YYREEE (reference sequence). For the CDR3, the DNA is TGTGCCAGCAGCCAACAGGGTAAAGAGACCCAGTACTTC. This translates into CASSQQGKETQYF.

This clone showed up just once. The J gene is TRBJ1-2, the V gene TRBV7-2; the match to TRBD1 covers 10 bases. This CDR3 comprises 17 residues. Looked up from germline, CDR1 is SGHTA and CDR2 is FQGNSA. V was clipped by 4 bases and J by 1 base; unmatched bases: 9. CDR3 sequence: CASSSPPGTGDNYGYTF. The CDR3 nucleotides are TGTGCCAGCAGCTCTCCCCCCGGGACAGGGGATAACTATGGCTACACCTTC.

The rearrangement links TRBV3-1 (or the pseudogene TRBV3-2) to TRBJ2-7; no definite D call. Per the germline V gene, CDR1 is LGHDT and CDR2 is YNNKEL (reference sequence). The CDR3 covers 15 residues. The V end was cut by 0 bases, the J end by 2 bases, with 11 bases between. Written as DNA, the CDR3 is TGTGCCAGCAGCCAAGATGGTGGCGGTCCCTACGAGCAGTACTTC. Translating gives CASSQDGGGPYEQYF.

V is TRBV3-1 (or the pseudogene TRBV3-2) and J is TRBJ2-1, with D possibly matching TRBD2 (7 bases). Germline lookup yields CDR1 LGHDT and CDR2 YNNKEL (reference sequence). Trimming shortened V by 4 bases and J by 5 bases, and 12 bases separated the two germline ends. CDR3 length equals 14 residues. CDR3 DNA: TGTGCCAGCAGCCGGGGGGGCCGGGACAATGAGCAGTTCTTC. It specifies CASSRGGRDNEQFF.

The chain is built from TRBV18 and TRBJ1-5; no definite D call. V was clipped by 3 bases and J by 4 bases, with 10 bases between them. CDR3 size: 14 residues. The germline V gene encodes CDR1 KGHSH and CDR2 LQKENI. CDR3 protein: CASSPANSNQPQHF. The CDR3 DNA is TGTGCCAGCTCACCCGCAAATTCTAATCAGCCCCAGCATTTT.

The rearrangement joins TRBV4-1 to TRBJ1-4, with a tentative D call TRBD1 (6 bases). There are 18 residues in the CDR3. Trimming took off 0 bases at V and 6 bases at J, with 20 bases between the two ends. Germline lookup yields CDR1 MGHRA and CDR2 YSYEKL. The DNA of the CDR3 is TGCGCCAGCAGCCAAGATCGCGGCAGGGTAAAGGGGGATGAAAAACTGTTTTTT. It encodes CASSQDRGRVKGDEKLFF.

In its sample, this clone was seen once. V gene TRBV6-5 combines with J gene TRBJ1-1; TRBD1 matches at 7 bases. The CDR3 totals 13 residues. Losses at the gene ends were 11 bases for V and 3 bases for J; bases not matched to a gene: 9. The germline gives CDR1 MNHEY, CDR2 SVGAGI. The CDR3 protein is CAGAGTVYTEAFF. DNA for the CDR3: TGTGCCGGTGCCGGGACAGTCTACACTGAAGCTTTCTTT.

This chain uses TRBV6-5 with TRBJ2-5, with D perhaps matching TRBD1 (6 bases). The CDR3 covers 14 residues. Germline V CDR1 and CDR2: MNHEY, SVGAGI. V dropped 4 bases and J dropped 2 bases, with 11 bases sitting between them. CDR3 nucleotide sequence: TGTGCCAGCAGTTTCGGGACACCACAAGAGACCCAGTACTTC. It specifies CASSFGTPQETQYF.

The chain joins TRBV2 to TRBJ1-5; TRBD1 matches at 7 bases. V shed 7 bases, J shed 5 bases, and the junction held 2 bases outside the gene matches. The CDR3 is 12 amino acids. Germline V gene lookup returns CDR1 SNHLY and CDR2 FYNNEI. DNA of the CDR3: TGTGCCAGCAATGGACAGGATCAGCCCCAGCATTTT. Protein sequence: CASNGQDQPQHF.

The chain carries TRBV18 and TRBJ2-7, with a possible D match to TRBD2 (5 bases). CDR1 and CDR2 (germline): KGHSH, LQKENI. The V end was cut by 4 bases, the J end by 3 bases, with 13 bases between. The CDR3 totals 14 residues. DNA of the CDR3: TGTGCCAGCTCACTGGGCGAAGCGGTCTACGAGCAGTACTTC. Its protein product is CASSLGEAVYEQYF.